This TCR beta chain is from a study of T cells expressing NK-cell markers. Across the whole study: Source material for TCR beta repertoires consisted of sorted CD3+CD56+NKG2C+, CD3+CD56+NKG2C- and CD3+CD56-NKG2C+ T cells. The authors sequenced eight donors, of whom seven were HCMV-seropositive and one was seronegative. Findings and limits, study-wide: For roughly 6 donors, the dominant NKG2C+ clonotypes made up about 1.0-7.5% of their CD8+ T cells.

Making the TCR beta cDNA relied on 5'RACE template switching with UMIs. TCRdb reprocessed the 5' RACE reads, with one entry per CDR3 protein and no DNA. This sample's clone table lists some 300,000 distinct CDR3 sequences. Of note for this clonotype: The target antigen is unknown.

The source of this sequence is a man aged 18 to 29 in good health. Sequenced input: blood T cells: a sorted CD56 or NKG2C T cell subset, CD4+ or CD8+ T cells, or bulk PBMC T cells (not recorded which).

CDR3 sequence: CASSDYPVRYGYTF. The chain recombines TRBV6-1 with TRBJ1-2; TCRdb returns TRBD1, unconfirmable since there is no DNA. The length of the CDR3 is 14 residues. Germline V gene sequence: CDR1 MNHNS, CDR2 SASEGT.